The clone carrying this T cell receptor (beta chain) was recorded a few times. Its antigen remains unknown. This sample is drawn from a study of shared clonotypes between healthy human individuals. This table comes from immunoSEQ multiplex PCR, and its TCRdb copy is limited to in-frame clones, with some not included. This sample has about 710,000 clones; more than 70% occur once, and the top ten carry 1.5% to 2%. Germline V gene sequence: CDR1 SNHLY, CDR2 FYNNEI. This CDR3 has 13 amino acids. The V end was cut by 1 base, the J end by 9 bases, with 10 bases between. General study findings and limits: Estimated richness was generally greater in naive than memory subsets. Among a few donors, roughly 5.4% of naive CD4 clonotypes were found in common. Depth was large, yet rarefaction showed that sorted-subset sequencing was incomplete.

Sequencing was done on a sample of memory CD4+ T cells sorted from blood. Subset of the sample: CD45RA-negative fraction. This chain joins TRBV2 and TRBJ2-4; D uncertain. This sequence originates from a woman aged 25 to 39 in good health. CDR3 nucleotides: TGTGCCAGCAGTGAAGGGTCAGAAGGCATTCAGTACTTC. Its protein product is CASSEGSEGIQYF.